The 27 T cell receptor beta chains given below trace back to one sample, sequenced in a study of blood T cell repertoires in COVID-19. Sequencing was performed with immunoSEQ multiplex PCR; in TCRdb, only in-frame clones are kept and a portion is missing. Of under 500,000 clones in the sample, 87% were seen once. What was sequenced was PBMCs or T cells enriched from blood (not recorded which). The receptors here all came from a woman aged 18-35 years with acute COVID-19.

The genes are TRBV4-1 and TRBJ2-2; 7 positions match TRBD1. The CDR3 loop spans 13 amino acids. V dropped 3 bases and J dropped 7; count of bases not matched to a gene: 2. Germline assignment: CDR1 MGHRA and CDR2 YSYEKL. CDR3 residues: CASSQTGFGELFF. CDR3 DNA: TGCGCCAGCAGCCAGACAGGGTTCGGGGAGCTGTTTTTT.

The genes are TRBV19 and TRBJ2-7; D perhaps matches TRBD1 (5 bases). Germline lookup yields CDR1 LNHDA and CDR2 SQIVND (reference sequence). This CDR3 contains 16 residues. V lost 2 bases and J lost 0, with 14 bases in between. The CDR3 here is CASSIFGRESSYEQYF. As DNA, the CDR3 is TGTGCCAGTAGTATATTTGGCAGGGAAAGCTCCTACGAGCAGTACTTC.

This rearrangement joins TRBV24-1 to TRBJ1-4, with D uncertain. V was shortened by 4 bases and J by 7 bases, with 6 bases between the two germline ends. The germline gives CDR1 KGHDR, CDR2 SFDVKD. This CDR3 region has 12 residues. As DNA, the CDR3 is TGTGCCACCAGTGAGAGGGCTGAAAAACTGTTTTTT. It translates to CATSERAEKLFF.

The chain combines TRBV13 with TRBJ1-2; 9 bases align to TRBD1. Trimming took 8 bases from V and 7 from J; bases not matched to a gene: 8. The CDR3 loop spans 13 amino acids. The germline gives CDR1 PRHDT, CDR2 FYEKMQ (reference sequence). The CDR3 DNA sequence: TGTGCCAGCGGTACAGACAGGGGGGCTGGCTACACCTTC. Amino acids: CASGTDRGAGYTF. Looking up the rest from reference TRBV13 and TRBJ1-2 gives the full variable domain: AAGVIQSPRHLIKEKRETATLKCYPIPRHDTVYWYQQGPGQDPQFLISFYEKMQSDKGSIPDRFSAQQFSDYHSELNMSSLELGDSALYFCASGTDRGAGYTFGSGTRLTVV.

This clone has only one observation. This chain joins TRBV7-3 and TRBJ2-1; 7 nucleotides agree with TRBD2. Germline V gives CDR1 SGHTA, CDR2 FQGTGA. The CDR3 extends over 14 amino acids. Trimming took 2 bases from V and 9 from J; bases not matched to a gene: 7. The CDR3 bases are TGTGCCAGCAGCTTACTCCCGGGGGAGGGTGAGCAGTTCTTC. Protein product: CASSLLPGEGEQFF.

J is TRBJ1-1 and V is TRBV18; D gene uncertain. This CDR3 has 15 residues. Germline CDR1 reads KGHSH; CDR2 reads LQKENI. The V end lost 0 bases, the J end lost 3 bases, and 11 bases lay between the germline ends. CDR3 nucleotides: TGTGCCAGCTCACCACCTTCACTTCAGGACACTGAAGCTTTCTTT. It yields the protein CASSPPSLQDTEAFF.

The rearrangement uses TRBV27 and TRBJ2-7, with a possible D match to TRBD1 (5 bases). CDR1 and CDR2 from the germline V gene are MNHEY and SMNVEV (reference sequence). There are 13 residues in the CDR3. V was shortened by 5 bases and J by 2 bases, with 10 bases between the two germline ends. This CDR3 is CASSRQQAYEQYF. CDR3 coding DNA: TGTGCCAGCAGTCGACAGCAAGCCTACGAGCAGTACTTC.

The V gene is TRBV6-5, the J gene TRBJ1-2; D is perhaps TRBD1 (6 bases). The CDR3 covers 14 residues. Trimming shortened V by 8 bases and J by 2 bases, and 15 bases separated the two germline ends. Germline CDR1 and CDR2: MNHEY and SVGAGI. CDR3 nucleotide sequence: TGTGCCAGCGGCAGGGACACTACGAACTATGGCTACACCTTC. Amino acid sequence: CASGRDTTNYGYTF.

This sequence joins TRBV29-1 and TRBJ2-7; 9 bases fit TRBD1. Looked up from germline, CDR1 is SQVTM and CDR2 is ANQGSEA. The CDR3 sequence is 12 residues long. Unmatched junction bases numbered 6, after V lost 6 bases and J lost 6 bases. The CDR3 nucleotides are TGCAGCGTCTGGACGGACAGGGGCGAGCAGTACTTC. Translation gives CSVWTDRGEQYF.

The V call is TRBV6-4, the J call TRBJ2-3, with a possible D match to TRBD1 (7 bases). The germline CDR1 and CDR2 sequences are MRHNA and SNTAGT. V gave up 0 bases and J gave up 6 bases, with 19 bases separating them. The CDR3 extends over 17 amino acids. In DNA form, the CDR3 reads TGTGCCAGCAGTGACTCCCCCGGCAGCGGAGGGGGCGATACGCAGTATTTT. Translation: CASSDSPGSGGGDTQYF.

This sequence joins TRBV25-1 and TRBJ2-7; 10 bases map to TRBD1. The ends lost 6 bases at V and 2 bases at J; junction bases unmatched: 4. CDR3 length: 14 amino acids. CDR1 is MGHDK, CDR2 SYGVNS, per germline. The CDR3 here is CASSGTGDPYEQYF. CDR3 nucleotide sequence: TGTGCCAGCAGCGGGACAGGGGACCCCTACGAGCAGTACTTC.

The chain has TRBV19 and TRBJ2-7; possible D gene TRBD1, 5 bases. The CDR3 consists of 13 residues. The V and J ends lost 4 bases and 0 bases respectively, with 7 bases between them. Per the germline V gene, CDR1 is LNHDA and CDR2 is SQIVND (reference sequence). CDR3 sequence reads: CASSTTVSYEQYF. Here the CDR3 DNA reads TGTGCCAGTAGTACGACAGTCTCCTACGAGCAGTACTTC.

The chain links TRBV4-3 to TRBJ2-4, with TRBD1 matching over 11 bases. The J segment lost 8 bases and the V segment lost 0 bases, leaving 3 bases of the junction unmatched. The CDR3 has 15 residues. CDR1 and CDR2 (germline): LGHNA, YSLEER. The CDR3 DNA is TGCGCCAGCAGCCAAGAAGGACAGGGGGCTTACATTCAGTACTTC. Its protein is CASSQEGQGAYIQYF.

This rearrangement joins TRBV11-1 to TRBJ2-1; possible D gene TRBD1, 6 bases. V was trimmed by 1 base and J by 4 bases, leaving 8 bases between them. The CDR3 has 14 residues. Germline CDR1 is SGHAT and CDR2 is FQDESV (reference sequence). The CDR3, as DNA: TGTGCCAGCAGCTTAGGTCAGGGGTACAATGAGCAGTTCTTC. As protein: CASSLGQGYNEQFF.

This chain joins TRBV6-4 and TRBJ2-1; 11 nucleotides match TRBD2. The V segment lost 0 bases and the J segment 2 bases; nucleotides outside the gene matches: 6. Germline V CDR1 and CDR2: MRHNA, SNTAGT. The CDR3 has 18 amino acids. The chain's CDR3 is CASSDSVAGGPPYNEQFF. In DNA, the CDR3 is TGTGCCAGCAGTGACTCGGTAGCGGGAGGGCCACCCTACAATGAGCAGTTCTTC.

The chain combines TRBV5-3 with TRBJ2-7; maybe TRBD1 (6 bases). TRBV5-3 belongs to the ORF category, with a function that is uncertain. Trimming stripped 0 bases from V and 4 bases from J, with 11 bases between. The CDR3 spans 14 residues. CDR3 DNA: TGTGCCAGAAGCTTGGCGATACAGGGATACGAGCAGTACTTC. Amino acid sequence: CARSLAIQGYEQYF.

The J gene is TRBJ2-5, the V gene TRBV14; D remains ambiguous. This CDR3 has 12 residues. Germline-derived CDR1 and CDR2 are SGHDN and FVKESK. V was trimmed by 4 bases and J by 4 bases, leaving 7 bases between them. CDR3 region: CASSRSGETQYF. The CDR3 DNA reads TGTGCCAGCAGCCGGTCAGGAGAGACCCAGTACTTC. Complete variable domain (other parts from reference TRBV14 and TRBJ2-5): EAGVTQFPSHSVIEKGQTVTLRCDPISGHDNLYWYRRVMGKEIKFLLHFVKESKQDESGMPNNRFLAERTGGTYSTLKVQPAELEDSGVYFCASSRSGETQYFGPGTRLLVL.

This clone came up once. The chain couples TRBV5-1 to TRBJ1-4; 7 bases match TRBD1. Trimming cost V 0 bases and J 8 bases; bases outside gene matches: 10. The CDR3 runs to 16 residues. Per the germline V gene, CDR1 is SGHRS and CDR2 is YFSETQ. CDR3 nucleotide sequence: TGCGCCAGCAGCTTGGAACCTCAGGGGGATGGGGAAAAACTGTTTTTT. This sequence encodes CASSLEPQGDGEKLFF. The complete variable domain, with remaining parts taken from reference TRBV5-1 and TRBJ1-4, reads KAGVTQTPRYLIKTRGQQVTLSCSPISGHRSVSWYQQTPGQGLQFLFEYFSETQRNKGNFPGRFSGRQFSNSRSEMNVSTLELGDSALYLCASSLEPQGDGEKLFFGSGTQLSVL.

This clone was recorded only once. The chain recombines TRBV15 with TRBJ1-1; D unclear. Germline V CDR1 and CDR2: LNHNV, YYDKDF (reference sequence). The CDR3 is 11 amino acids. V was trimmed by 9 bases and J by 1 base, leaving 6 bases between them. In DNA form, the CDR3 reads TGTGCCACAAGACAGAACACTGAAGCTTTCTTT. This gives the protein CATRQNTEAFF.

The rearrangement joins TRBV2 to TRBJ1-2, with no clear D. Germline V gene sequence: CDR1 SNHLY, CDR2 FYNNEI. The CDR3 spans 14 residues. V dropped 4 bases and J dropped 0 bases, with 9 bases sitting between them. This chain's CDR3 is CASSGGTSNYGYTF. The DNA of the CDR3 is TGTGCCAGCAGTGGCGGAACTTCTAACTATGGCTACACCTTC. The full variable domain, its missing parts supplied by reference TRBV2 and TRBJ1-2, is EPEVTQTPSHQVTQMGQEVILRCVPISNHLYFYWYRQILGQKVEFLVSFYNNEISEKSEIFDDQFSVERPDGSNFTLKIRSTKLEDSAMYFCASSGGTSNYGYTFGSGTRLTVV.

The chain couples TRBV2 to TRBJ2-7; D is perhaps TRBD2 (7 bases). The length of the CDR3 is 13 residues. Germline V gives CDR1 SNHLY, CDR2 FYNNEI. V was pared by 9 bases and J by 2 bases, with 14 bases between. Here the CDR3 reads CAREGGSPYEQYF. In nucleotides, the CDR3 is TGTGCCAGAGAGGGGGGGAGCCCCTACGAGCAGTACTTC.

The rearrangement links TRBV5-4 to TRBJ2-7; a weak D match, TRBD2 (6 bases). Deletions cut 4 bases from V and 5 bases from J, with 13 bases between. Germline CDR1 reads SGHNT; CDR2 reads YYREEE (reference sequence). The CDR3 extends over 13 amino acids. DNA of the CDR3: TGTGCCAGCAGCAGCTGGACTATTGACGAGCAGTACTTC. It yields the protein CASSSWTIDEQYF.

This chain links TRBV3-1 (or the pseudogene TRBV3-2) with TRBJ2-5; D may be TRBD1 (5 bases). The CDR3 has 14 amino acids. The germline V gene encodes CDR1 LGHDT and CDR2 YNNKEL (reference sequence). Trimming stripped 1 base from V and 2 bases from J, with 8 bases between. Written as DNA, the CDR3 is TGTGCCAGCAGCCAAGGGACAAAACAAGAGACCCAGTACTTC. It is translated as CASSQGTKQETQYF.

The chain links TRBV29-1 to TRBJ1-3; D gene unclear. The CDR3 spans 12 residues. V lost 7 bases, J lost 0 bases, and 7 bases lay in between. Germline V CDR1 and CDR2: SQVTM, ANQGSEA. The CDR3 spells CSASTSGNTIYF. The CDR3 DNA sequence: TGCAGCGCCAGTACCTCTGGAAACACCATATATTTT.

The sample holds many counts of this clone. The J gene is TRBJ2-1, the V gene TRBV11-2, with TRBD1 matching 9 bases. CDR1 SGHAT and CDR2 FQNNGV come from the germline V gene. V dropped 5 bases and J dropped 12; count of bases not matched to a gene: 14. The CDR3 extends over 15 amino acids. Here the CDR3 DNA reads TGTGCCAGCAGCCGGTCGGGACAGGGTACCGTAGGGCAGTTCTTC. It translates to CASSRSGQGTVGQFF.

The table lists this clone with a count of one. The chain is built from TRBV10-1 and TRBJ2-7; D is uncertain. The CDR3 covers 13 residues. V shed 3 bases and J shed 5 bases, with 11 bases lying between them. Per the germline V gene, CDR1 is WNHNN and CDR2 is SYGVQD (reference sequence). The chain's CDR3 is CASSEGRSNEQYF. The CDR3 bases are TGCGCCAGCAGTGAAGGCAGGTCTAACGAGCAGTACTTC.

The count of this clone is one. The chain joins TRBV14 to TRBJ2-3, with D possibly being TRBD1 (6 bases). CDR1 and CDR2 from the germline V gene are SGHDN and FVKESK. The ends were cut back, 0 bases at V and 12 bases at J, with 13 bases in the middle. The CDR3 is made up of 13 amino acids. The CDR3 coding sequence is TGTGCCAGCAGCCAAGATCGAACAGGGTTCCAGTATTTT. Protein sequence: CASSQDRTGFQYF.